This TCR beta chain was found in a study of chronic HIV infection and antiretroviral therapy. Via MiXCR, TCRdb re-called the 5' RACE reads, giving one row per CDR3 protein. The table lists over 40,000 distinct CDR3 sequences, approximately 19% of them singletons. The J segment lost 4 bases and the V segment lost 6 bases, leaving 8 bases of the junction unmatched. CDR3 length: 15 residues. Germline CDR1 reads MDHEN; CDR2 reads SYDVKM. The receptor was isolated from an adult who had HIV and had not received antiretroviral therapy, or was an uninfected healthy control (not recorded which). The sample comprised peripheral blood. V is TRBV28 and J is TRBJ2-3; 9 nucleotides align to TRBD1. DNA for the CDR3: TGTGCCAGCAGCCACCGGGGACAGGGATCAGATACGCAGTATTTT. This gives the protein CASSHRGQGSDTQYF.